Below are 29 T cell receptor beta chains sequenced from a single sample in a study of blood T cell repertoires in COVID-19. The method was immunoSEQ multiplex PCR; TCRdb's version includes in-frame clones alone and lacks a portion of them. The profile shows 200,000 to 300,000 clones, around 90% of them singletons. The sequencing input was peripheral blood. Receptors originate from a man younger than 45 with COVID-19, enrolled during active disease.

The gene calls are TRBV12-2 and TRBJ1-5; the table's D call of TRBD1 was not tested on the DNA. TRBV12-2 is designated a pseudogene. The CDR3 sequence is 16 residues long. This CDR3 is CASRFPQGWANQPQHF. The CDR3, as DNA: TGTGCAAGTCGCTTTCCTCAGGGGTGGGCCAATCAGCCCCAGCATTTT.

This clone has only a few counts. This CDR3 reads CASSTMDRSNQPQHF. The CDR3 coding sequence is TGTGCCAGCTCAACTATGGACAGGAGCAATCAGCCCCAGCATTTT. This chain joins TRBV18 and TRBJ1-5, with TRBD1 matching over 7 bases. Germline CDR1 KGHSH, CDR2 LQKENI. This CDR3 is 15 amino acids long. With 5 bases clipped from V and 1 base from J, the junction kept 5 bases outside the gene matches.

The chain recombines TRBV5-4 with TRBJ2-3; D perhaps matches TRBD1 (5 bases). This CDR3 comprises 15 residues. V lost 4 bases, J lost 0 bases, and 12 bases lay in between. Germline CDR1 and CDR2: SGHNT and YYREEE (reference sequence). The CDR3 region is CASSPGAGSTDTQYF. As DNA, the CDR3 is TGTGCCAGCAGCCCTGGTGCAGGGAGCACAGATACGCAGTATTTT. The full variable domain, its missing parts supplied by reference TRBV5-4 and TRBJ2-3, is ETGVTQSPTHLIKTRGQQVTLRCSSQSGHNTVSWYQQALGQGPQFIFQYYREEENGRGNFPPRFSGLQFPNYSSELNVNALELDDSALYLCASSPGAGSTDTQYFGPGTRLTVL.

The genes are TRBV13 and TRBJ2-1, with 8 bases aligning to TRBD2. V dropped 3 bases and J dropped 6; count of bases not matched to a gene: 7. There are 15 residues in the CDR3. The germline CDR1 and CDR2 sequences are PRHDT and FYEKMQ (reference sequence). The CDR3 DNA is TGTGCCAGCAGCTTTGGACGTACTAGCGGCAATGAGCAGTTCTTC. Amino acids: CASSFGRTSGNEQFF.

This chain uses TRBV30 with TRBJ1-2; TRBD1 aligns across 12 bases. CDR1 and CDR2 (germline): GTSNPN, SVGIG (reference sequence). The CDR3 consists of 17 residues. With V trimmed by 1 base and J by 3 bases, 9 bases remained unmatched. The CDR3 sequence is CAWSGKTGTGGDYGYTF. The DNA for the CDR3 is TGTGCCTGGAGTGGAAAAACCGGGACAGGGGGCGACTATGGCTACACCTTC.

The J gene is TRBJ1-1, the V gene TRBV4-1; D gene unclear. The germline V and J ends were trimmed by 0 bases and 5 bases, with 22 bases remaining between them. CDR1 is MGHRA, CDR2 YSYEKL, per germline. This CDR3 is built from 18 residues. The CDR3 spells CASSQEVVSARGQTEAFF. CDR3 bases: TGCGCCAGCAGCCAAGAGGTCGTGTCAGCCCGAGGGCAGACTGAAGCTTTCTTT.

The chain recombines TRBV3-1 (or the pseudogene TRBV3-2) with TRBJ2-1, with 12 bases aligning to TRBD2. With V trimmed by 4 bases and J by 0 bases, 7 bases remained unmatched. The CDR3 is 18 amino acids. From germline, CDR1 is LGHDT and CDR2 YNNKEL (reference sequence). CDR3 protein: CASSPETSGGRSYNEQFF. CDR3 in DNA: TGTGCCAGCAGCCCTGAGACTAGCGGGGGCCGCTCCTACAATGAGCAGTTCTTC.

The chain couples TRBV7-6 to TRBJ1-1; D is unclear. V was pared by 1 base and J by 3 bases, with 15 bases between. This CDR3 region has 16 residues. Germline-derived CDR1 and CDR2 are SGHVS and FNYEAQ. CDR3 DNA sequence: TGTGCCAGCAGCTTAGTGGTAGCGCCCTCCGACACTGAAGCTTTCTTT. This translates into CASSLVVAPSDTEAFF.

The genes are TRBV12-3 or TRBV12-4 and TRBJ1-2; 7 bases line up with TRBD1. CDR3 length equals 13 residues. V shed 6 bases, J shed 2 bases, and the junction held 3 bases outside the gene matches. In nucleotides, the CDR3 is TGTGCCAGCAGGCGACAGGGAAACTATGGCTACACCTTC. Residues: CASRRQGNYGYTF.

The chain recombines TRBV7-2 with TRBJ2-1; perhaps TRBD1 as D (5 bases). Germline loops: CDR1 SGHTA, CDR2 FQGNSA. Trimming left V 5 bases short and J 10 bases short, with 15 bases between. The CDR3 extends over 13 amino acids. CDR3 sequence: CASSRDWGPEQFF. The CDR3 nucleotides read TGTGCCAGCAGCCGAGATTGGGGCCCAGAGCAGTTCTTC.

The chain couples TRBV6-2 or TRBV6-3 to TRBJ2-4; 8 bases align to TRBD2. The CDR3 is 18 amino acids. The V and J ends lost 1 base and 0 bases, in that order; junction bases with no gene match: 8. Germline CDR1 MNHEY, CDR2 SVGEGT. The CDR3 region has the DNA TGTGCCAGCAGTTACTTGGAGGGGCGGGGGGAAGCCAAAAACATTCAGTACTTC. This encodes CASSYLEGRGEAKNIQYF.

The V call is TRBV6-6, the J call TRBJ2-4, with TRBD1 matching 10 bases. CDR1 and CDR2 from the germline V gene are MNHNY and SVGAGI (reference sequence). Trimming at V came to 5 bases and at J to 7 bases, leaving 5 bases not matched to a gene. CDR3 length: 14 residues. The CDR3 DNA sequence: TGTGCCAGCAGTACCCCGGGACAGGGGAACATTCAGTACTTC. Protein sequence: CASSTPGQGNIQYF.

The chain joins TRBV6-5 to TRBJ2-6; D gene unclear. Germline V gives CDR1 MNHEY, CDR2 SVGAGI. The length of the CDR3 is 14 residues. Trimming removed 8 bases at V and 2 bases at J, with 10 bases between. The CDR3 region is CASSLGPGANVLTF. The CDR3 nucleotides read TGTGCCAGCTCGTTGGGCCCTGGGGCCAACGTCCTGACTTTC.

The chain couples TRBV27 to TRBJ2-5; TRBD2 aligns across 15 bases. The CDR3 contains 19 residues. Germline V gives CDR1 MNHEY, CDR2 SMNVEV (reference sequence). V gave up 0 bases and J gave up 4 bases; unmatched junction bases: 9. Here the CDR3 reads CASSLSFYGLAGGPETQYF. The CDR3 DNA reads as TGTGCCAGCAGTTTATCGTTTTACGGACTAGCGGGGGGGCCAGAGACCCAGTACTTC.

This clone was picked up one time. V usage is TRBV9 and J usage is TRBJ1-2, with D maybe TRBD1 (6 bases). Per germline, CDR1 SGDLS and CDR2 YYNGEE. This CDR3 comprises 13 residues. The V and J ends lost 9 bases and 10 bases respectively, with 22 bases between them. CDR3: CATLPATGTNYTF. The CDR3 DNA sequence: TGTGCCACCCTCCCCGCGACAGGTACCAACTACACCTTC. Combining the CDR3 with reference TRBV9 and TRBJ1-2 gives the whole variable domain DSGVTQTPKHLITATGQRVTLRCSPRSGDLSVYWYQQSLDQGLQFLIQYYNGEERAKGNILERFSAQQFPDLHSELNLSSLELGDSALYFCATLPATGTNYTFGSGTRLTVV.

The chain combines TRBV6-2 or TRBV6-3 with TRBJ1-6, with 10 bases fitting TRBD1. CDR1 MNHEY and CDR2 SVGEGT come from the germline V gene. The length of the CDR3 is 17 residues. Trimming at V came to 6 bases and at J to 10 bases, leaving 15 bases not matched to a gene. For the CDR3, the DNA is TGTGCCAGCAGCCCTCCTCCGGACAGGGGGATACGGTCACCCCTCCACTTT. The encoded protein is CASSPPPDRGIRSPLHF.

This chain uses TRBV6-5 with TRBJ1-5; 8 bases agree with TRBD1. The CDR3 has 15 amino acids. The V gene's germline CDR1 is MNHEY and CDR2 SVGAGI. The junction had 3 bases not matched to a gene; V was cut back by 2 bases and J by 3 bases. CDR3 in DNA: TGTGCCAGCAGTTACGGGACAGGAGACAATCAGCCCCAGCATTTT. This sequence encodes CASSYGTGDNQPQHF.

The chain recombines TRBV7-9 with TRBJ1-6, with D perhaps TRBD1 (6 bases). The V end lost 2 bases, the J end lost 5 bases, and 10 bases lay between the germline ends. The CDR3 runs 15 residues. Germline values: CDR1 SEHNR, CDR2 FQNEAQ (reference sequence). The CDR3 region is CASSLTNRDNSPLHF. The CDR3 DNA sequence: TGTGCCAGCAGCTTAACAAACAGGGATAATTCACCCCTCCACTTT.

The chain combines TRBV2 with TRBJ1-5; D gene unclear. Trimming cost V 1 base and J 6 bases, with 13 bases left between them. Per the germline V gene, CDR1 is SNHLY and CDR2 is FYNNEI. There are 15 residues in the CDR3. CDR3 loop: CASSEGTGRFQPQHF. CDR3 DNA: TGTGCCAGCAGTGAAGGGACCGGGAGATTTCAGCCCCAGCATTTT.

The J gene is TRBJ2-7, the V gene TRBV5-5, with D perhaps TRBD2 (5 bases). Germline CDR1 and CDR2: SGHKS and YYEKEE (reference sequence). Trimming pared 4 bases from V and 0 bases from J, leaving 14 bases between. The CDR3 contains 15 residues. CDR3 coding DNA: TGTGCCAGCAGCCCCCGGGGAGCGGACTCCTACGAGCAGTACTTC. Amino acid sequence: CASSPRGADSYEQYF. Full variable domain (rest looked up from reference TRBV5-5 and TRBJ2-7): DAGVTQSPTHLIKTRGQQVTLRCSPISGHKSVSWYQQVLGQGPQFIFQYYEKEERGRGNFPDRFSARQFPNYSSELNVNALLLGDSALYLCASSPRGADSYEQYFGPGTRLTVT.

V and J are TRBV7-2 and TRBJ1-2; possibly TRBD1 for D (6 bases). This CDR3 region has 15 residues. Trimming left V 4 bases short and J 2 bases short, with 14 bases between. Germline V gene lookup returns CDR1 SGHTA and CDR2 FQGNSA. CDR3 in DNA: TGTGCCAGCAGCTCCTATATCGGACAGAACTATGGCTACACCTTC. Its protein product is CASSSYIGQNYGYTF.

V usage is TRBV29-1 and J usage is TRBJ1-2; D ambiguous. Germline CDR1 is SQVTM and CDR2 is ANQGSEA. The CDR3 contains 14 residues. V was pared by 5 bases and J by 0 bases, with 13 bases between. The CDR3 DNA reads TGCAGCGTTATCCCCAGGTTAGCTAACTATGGCTACACCTTC. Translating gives CSVIPRLANYGYTF.

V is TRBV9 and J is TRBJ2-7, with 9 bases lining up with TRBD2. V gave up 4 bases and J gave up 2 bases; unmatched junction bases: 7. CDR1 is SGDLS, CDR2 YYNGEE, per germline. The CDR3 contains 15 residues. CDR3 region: CASSPRASGAYEQYF. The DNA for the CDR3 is TGTGCCAGCAGCCCCCGGGCTAGCGGGGCCTACGAGCAGTACTTC.

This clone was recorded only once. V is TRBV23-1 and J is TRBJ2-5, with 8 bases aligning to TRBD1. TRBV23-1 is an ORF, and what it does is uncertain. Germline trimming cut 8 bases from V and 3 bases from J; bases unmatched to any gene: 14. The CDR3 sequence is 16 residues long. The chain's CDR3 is CASGKTGVLEKETQYF. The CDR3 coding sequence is TGCGCCAGCGGGAAGACAGGGGTTCTGGAAAAAGAGACCCAGTACTTC.

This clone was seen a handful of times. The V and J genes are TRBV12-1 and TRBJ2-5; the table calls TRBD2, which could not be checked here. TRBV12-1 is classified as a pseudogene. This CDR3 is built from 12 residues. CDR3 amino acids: CASSSLRETQYF. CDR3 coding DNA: TGTGCCAGCAGCTCACTCCGAGAGACCCAGTACTTC.

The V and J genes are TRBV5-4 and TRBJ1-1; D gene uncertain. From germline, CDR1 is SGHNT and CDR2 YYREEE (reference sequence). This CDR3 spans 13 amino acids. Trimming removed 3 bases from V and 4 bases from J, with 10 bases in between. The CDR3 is CASSSAGVTEAFF. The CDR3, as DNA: TGTGCCAGCAGCTCCGCCGGGGTCACTGAAGCTTTCTTT.

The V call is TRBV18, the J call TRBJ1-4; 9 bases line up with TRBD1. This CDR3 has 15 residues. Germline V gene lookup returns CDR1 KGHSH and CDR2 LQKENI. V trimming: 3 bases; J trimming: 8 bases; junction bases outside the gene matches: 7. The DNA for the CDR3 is TGTGCCAGCTCACCCACAGGGGGCGCCGGGGAAAAACTGTTTTTT. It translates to CASSPTGGAGEKLFF.

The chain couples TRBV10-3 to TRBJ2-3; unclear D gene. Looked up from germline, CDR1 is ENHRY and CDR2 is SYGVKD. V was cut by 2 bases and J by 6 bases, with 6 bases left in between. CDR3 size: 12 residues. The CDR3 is CAISEGGDTQYF. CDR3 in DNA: TGTGCCATCAGTGAGGGCGGCGATACGCAGTATTTT.

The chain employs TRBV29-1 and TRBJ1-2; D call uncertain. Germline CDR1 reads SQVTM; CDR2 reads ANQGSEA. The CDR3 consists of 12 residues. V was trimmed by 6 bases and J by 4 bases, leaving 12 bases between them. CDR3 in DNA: TGCAGCGTGGCCAGGAAAAGCTATGGCTACACCTTC. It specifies CSVARKSYGYTF.